The 6 T cell receptor beta chains presented below share a single source sample, sequenced in a study of T cell changes during pregnancy in multiple sclerosis. The assay was immunoSEQ multiplex PCR, and TCRdb's table has in-frame clones only and misses some. The sample consists of 40,000 to 50,000 clones, roughly nine tenths of them appearing once. This sample comprised CD4+ T cells from peripheral blood mononuclear cells, obtained in the first trimester of pregnancy. The origin of the receptors is a female donor with multiple sclerosis, enrolled in a pregnancy study.

The chain links TRBV7-2 to TRBJ2-2; D unresolved. V shed 5 bases and J shed 3 bases, with 4 bases lying between them. This CDR3 is 12 amino acids long. In germline, CDR1 is SGHTA, CDR2 FQGNSA. This CDR3 reads CASSPDTGELFF. CDR3 nucleotide sequence: TGTGCCAGCAGCCCAGACACCGGGGAGCTGTTTTTT.

This clone was seen only a few times. The genes are TRBV28 and TRBJ2-7; 9 nucleotides match TRBD1. The J segment lost 1 base and the V segment lost 3 bases, leaving 10 bases of the junction unmatched. This CDR3 is built from 17 residues. Germline CDR1 is MDHEN and CDR2 is SYDVKM. The DNA of the CDR3 is TGTGCCAGCAGTTTTCTCGGACAGGGGTTCAATTCCTACGAGCAGTACTTC. Its translation: CASSFLGQGFNSYEQYF.

The chain links TRBV29-1 to TRBJ2-7; tentative D call: TRBD1 (6 bases). The CDR3 has 16 amino acids. Deletions cut 4 bases from V and 5 bases from J, with 24 bases between. Per germline, CDR1 SQVTM and CDR2 ANQGSEA. In DNA, the CDR3 is TGCAGCGTTGTAAGCAGGAGCCGGTGGGGGCCGGACGAGCAGTACTTC. Its protein product is CSVVSRSRWGPDEQYF.

The chain recombines TRBV2 with TRBJ2-7; 11 nucleotides align to TRBD1. Germline values: CDR1 SNHLY, CDR2 FYNNEI. Trimming took 4 bases from V and 6 from J; bases not matched to a gene: 2. This CDR3 has 13 amino acids. The CDR3 loop is CASSGTGGGEQYF. The CDR3 coding sequence is TGTGCCAGCAGTGGGACAGGGGGCGGCGAGCAGTACTTC. Full variable domain (remainder filled in from reference TRBV2 and TRBJ2-7): EPEVTQTPSHQVTQMGQEVILRCVPISNHLYFYWYRQILGQKVEFLVSFYNNEISEKSEIFDDQFSVERPDGSNFTLKIRSTKLEDSAMYFCASSGTGGGEQYFGPGTRLTVT.

This clone occurred a few times. The chain joins TRBV7-9 to TRBJ1-5; D not certain. Per the germline V gene, CDR1 is SEHNR and CDR2 is FQNEAQ (reference sequence). V lost 1 base to trimming and J lost 4 bases, with 5 bases between them. This CDR3 has 13 residues. CDR3 protein: CASSLEENQPQHF. Written as DNA, the CDR3 is TGTGCCAGCAGCTTAGAGGAGAATCAGCCCCAGCATTTT.

The chain recombines TRBV4-3 with TRBJ2-1; 9 bases line up with TRBD2. This CDR3 is built from 20 residues. The germline V gene has CDR1 LGHNA and CDR2 YSLEER. Trimming cost V 1 base and J 3 bases; bases outside gene matches: 16. CDR3 amino acids: CASSQANPRSTSGYYNEQFF. The DNA for the CDR3 is TGCGCCAGCAGCCAAGCTAACCCCCGTTCGACTAGCGGTTACTACAATGAGCAGTTCTTC.